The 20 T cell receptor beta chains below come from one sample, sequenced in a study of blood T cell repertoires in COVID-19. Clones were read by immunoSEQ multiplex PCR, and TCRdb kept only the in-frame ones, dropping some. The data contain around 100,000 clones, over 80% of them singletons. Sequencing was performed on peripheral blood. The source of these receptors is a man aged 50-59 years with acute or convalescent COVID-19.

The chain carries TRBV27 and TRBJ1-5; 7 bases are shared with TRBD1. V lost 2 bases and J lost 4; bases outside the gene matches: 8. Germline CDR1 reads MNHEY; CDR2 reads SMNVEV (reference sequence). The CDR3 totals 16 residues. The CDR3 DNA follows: TGTGCCAGCAGTTTAGGGCAGGGGGTCGGAAATCAGCCCCAGCATTTT. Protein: CASSLGQGVGNQPQHF.

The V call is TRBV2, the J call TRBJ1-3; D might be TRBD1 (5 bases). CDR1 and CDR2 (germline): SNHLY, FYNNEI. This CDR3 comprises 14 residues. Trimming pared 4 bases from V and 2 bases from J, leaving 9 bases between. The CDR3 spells CASSGGQTGNTIYF. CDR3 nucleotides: TGTGCCAGCAGTGGAGGACAAACTGGAAACACCATATATTTT.

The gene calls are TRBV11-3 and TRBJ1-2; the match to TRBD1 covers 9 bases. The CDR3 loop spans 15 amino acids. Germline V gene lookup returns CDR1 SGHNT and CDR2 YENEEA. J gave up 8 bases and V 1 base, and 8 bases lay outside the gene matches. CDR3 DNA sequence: TGTGCCAGCAGCTTAGTTACAGGGGGCACAGAAGGCTACACCTTC. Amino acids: CASSLVTGGTEGYTF.

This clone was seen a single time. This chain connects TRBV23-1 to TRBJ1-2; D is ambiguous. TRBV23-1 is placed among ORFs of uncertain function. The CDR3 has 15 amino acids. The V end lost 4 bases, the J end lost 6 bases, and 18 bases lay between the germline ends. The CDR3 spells CASSPVLGPIDGYTF. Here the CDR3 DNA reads TGCGCCAGCAGTCCCGTGCTGGGCCCGATAGATGGCTACACCTTC.

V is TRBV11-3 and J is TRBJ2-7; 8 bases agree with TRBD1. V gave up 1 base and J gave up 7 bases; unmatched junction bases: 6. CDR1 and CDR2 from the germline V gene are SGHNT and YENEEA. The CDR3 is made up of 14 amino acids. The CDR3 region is CASSLAGQVREQYF. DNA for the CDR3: TGTGCCAGCAGCTTAGCGGGACAGGTCCGGGAGCAGTACTTC.

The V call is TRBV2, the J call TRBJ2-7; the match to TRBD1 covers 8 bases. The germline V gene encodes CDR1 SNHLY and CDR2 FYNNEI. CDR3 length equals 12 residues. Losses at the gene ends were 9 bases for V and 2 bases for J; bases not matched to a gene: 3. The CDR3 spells CARGGQAYEQYF. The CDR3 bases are TGTGCCAGGGGGGGACAGGCCTACGAGCAGTACTTC.

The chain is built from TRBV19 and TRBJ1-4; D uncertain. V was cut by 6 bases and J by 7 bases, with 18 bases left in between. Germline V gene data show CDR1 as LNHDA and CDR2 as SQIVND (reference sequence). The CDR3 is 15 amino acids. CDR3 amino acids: CASSQRTYVGEKLFF. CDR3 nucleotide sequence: TGTGCCAGTAGCCAGCGGACCTATGTTGGTGAAAAACTGTTTTTT. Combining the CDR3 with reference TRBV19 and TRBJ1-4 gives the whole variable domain DGGITQSPKYLFRKEGQNVTLSCEQNLNHDAMYWYRQDPGQGLRLIYYSQIVNDFQKGDIAEGYSVSREKKESFPLTVTSAQKNPTAFYLCASSQRTYVGEKLFFGSGTQLSVL.

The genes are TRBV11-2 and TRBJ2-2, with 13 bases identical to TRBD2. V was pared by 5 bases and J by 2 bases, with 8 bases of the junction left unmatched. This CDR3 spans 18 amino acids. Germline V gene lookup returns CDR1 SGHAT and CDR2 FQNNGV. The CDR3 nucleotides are TGTGCCAGCAGCCCACGGACTAGCGGGGGCCCAAACACCGGGGAGCTGTTTTTT. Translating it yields CASSPRTSGGPNTGELFF.

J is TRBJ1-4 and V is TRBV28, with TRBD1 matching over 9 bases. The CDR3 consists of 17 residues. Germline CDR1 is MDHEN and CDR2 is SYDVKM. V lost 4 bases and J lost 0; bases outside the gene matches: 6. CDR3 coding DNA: TGTGCCAGCAGTTCCCCGGGACAGGGTGCAACTAATGAAAAACTGTTTTTT. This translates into CASSSPGQGATNEKLFF.

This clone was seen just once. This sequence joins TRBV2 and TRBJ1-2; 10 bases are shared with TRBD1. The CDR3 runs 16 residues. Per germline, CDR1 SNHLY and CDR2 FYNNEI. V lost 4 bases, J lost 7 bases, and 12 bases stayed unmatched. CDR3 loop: CASSGNRAGTGVGYTF. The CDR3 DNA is TGTGCCAGCAGTGGTAATCGAGCCGGGACAGGGGTTGGCTACACCTTC.

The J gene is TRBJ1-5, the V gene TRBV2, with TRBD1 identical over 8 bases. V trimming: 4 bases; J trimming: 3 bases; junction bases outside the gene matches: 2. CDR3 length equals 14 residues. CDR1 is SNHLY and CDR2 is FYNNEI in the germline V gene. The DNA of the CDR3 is TGTGCCAGCAGTGGGACAGGGATCAATCAGCCCCAGCATTTT. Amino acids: CASSGTGINQPQHF.

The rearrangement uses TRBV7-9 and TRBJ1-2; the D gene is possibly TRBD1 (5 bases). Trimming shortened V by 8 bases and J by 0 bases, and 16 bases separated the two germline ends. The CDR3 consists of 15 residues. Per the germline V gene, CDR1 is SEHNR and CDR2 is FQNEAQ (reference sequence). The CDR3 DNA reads TGTGCCAGCTTCGGCGGGGGAACCTCTAACTATGGCTACACCTTC. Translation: CASFGGGTSNYGYTF.

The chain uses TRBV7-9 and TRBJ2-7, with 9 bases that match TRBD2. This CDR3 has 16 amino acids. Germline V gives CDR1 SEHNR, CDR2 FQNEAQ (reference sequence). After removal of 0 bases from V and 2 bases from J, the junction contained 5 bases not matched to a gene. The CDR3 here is CASSLASGGSTYEQYF. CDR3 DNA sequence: TGTGCCAGCAGCTTAGCTAGCGGGGGTTCAACCTACGAGCAGTACTTC.

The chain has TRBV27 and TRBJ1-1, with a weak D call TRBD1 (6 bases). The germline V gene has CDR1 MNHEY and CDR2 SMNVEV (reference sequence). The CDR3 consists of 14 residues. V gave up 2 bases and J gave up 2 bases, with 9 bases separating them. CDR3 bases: TGTGCCAGCAGTTTAGGGGGGGCAAACACTGAAGCTTTCTTT. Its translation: CASSLGGANTEAFF.

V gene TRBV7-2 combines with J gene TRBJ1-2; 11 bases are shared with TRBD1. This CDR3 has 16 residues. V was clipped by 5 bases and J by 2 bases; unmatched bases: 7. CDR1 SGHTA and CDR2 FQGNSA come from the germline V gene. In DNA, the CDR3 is TGTGCCAGCAGCCCGGACAGGGGGCGGAGGAACTATGGCTACACCTTC. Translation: CASSPDRGRRNYGYTF.

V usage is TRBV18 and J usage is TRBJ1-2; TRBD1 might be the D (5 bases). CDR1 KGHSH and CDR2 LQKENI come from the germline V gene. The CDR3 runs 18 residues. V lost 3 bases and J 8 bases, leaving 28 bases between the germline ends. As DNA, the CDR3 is TGTGCCAGCTCACCCCCCGGGAGGACAAATTCACCAAGCTGGGGCTACACCTTC. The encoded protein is CASSPPGRTNSPSWGYTF.

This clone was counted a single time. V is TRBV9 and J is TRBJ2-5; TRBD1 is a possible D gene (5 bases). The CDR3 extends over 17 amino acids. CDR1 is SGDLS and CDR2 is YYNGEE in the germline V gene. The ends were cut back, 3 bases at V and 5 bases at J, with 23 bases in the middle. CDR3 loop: CASSAPTGQGMGETQYF. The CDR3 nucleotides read TGTGCCAGCAGCGCGCCGACCGGGCAGGGCATGGGGGAGACCCAGTACTTC.

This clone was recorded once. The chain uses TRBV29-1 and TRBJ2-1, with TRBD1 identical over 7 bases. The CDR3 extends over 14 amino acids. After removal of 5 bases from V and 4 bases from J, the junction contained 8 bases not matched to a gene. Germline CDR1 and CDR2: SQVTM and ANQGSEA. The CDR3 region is CSVSAGTAYNEQFF. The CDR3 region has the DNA TGCAGCGTTTCCGCCGGGACAGCTTACAATGAGCAGTTCTTC.

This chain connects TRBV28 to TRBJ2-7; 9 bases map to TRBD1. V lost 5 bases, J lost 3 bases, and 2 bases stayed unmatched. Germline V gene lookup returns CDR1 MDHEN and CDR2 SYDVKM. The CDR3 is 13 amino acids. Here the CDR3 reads CASSTGGYYEQYF. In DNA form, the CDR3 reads TGTGCCAGCAGTACAGGGGGCTACTACGAGCAGTACTTC.

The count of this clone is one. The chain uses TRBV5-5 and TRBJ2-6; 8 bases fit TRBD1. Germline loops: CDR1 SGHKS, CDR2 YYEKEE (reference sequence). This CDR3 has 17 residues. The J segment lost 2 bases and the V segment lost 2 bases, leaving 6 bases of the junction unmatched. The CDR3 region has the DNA TGTGCCAGCAGCTTACCGCAGGGGGCTGCTGGGGCCAACGTCCTGACTTTC. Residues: CASSLPQGAAGANVLTF.